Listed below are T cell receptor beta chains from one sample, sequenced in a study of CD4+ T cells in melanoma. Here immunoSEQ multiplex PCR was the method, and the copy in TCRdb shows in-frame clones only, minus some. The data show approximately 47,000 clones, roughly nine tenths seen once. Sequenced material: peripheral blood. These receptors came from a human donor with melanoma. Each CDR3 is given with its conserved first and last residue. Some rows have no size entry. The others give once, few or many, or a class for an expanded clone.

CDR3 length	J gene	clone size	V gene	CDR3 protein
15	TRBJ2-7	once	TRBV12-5	CASGLGTGNSYEQYF
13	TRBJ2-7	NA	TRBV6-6	CASSYRASHEQYF
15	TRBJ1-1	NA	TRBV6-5	CASSLDERGYTEAFF
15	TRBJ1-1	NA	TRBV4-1	CASSQGGSLNTEAFF
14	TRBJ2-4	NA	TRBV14	CASSQVSGPNIQYF
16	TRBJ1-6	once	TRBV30	CAWMRGGGSYNSPLHF
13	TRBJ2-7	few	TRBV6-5	CASSPGQYYEQYF
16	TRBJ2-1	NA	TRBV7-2	CASSQVGTGSYNEQFF
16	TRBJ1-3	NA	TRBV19	CASSGGTISAGNTIYF
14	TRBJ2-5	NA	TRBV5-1	CASSFLGTGETQYF
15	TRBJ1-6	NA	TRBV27	CASSPLQGGNSPLHF
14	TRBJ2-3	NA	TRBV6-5	CASSYHSKGDTQYF
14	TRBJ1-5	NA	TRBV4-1	CASSQGRTDQPQHF
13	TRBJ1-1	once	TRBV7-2	CASSTTGNTEAFF
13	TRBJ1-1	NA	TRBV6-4	CASSGEANTEAFF
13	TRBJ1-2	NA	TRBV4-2	CASSLGQGEGYTF
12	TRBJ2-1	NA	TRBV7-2	CASSLVGGEQFF
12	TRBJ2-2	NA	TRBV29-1	CSAPENTGELFF
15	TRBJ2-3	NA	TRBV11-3	CASSLGTGSGDTQYF
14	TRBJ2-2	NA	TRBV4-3	CASSQDRSLGELFF
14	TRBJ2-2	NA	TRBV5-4	CASRSGGNTGELFF
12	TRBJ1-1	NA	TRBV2	CASTAGNTEAFF
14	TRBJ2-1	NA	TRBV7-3	CASSHGTSANEQFF
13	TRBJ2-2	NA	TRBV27	CASSEGYTGELFF
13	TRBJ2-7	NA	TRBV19	CASSRQEPYEQYF
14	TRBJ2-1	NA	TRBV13	CASRTSGGYNEQFF
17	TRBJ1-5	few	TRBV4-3	CASSQDHLTGGNQPQHF
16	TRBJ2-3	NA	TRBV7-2	CASSFQRGGGTDTQYF
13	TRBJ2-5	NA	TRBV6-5	CASSKQGQETQYF
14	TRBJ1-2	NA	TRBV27	CASSLGGTHYGYTF
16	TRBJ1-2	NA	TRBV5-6	CASSLNGITHNYGYTF
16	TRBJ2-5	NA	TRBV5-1	CASRLTSGGAPETQYF
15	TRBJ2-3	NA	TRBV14	CASSQDLQITDTQYF
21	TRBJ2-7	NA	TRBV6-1	CASSERVVNVKWRGGPYEQYF